These 23 T cell receptor beta chains came from one sample sequenced in a study of control samples from healthy donors and cancer patients. Using immunoSEQ multiplex PCR, the repertoire was profiled, and TCRdb retains in-frame clones only, with some absent. The sample shows around 200,000 clones, 85% to 95% of them seen only once. Sequencing input: blood. These receptors all come from a man in his fifties or sixties in good health.

This clone was recorded once. The chain combines TRBV5-1 with TRBJ1-6, with TRBD1 matching 9 bases. This CDR3 is built from 15 residues. V lost 4 bases to trimming and J lost 7 bases; unmatched junction nucleotides: 6. Germline lookup yields CDR1 SGHRS and CDR2 YFSETQ. CDR3 DNA: TGCGCCAGCAGCCAACTACAGGGGGCGAATTCACCCCTCCACTTT. Translating gives CASSQLQGANSPLHF.

This clone was seen just once. The genes are TRBV7-2 and TRBJ1-1, with 7 bases lining up with TRBD1. The CDR3 contains 15 residues. Losses at the gene ends were 5 bases for V and 0 bases for J; bases not matched to a gene: 6. Germline CDR1 and CDR2: SGHTA and FQGNSA. This chain's CDR3 is CASSPRQGLNTEAFF. The CDR3 region has the DNA TGTGCCAGCAGCCCCCGACAGGGTTTGAACACTGAAGCTTTCTTT.

The rearrangement uses TRBV12-3 or TRBV12-4 and TRBJ1-6; D remains unclear. The CDR3 sequence is 13 residues long. The V end was cut by 6 bases, the J end by 8 bases, with 11 bases between. The CDR3 nucleotides are TGTGCCAGCAGCCCCCGACTTCATTCACCCCTCCACTTT. Its protein is CASSPRLHSPLHF.

Comment on this clone: The sample carries other DNA sequences with the same CDR3. The chain has TRBV5-1 and TRBJ1-1; possibly TRBD1 for D (5 bases). Germline V gene lookup returns CDR1 SGHRS and CDR2 YFSETQ. V was cut by 3 bases and J by 1 base, with 13 bases left in between. CDR3 size: 15 residues. The CDR3 nucleotides are TGCGCCAGCAGCTCCGGACACGCCACGAACACTGAAGCTTTCTTT. It yields the protein CASSSGHATNTEAFF. The variable domain in full, with the rest retrieved from reference TRBV5-1 and TRBJ1-1, is KAGVTQTPRYLIKTRGQQVTLSCSPISGHRSVSWYQQTPGQGLQFLFEYFSETQRNKGNFPGRFSGRQFSNSRSEMNVSTLELGDSALYLCASSSGHATNTEAFFGQGTRLTVV.

This sequence joins TRBV28 and TRBJ1-5; TRBD1 matches 9 bases. V shed 5 bases, J shed 5 bases, and the junction held 10 bases outside the gene matches. Per the germline V gene, CDR1 is MDHEN and CDR2 is SYDVKM. The CDR3 contains 16 residues. The CDR3 DNA reads TGTGCCAGCAGTGTGGTGGCCCGACAGGGGGATCAGCCCCAGCATTTT. Translated: CASSVVARQGDQPQHF.

The sample holds one count of this clone. V gene TRBV7-2 combines with J gene TRBJ1-5; D might be TRBD1 (5 bases). Looked up from germline, CDR1 is SGHTA and CDR2 is FQGNSA. CDR3 length: 16 amino acids. Deletions cut 8 bases from V and 1 base from J, with 18 bases between. The CDR3 protein is CASALRGAGSNQPQHF. The CDR3 DNA reads as TGTGCCAGCGCCCTACGAGGGGCGGGAAGCAATCAGCCCCAGCATTTT.

The chain is built from TRBV4-2 and TRBJ2-3; the match to TRBD1 covers 7 bases. The CDR3 extends over 16 amino acids. The V gene end was trimmed by 1 base and the J gene end by 2 bases; junction bases not matched to a gene: 6. The V gene's germline CDR1 is LGHNA and CDR2 YNFKEQ. The CDR3 nucleotides are TGTGCCAGCAGCCAAGGGGAAGGGGGCGTCACAGATACGCAGTATTTT. This codes for CASSQGEGGVTDTQYF.

The chain links TRBV5-5 to TRBJ1-5, with TRBD1 as a possible D gene (6 bases). This CDR3 has 15 amino acids. The germline V and J ends were trimmed by 7 bases and 4 bases, with 18 bases remaining between them. CDR1 and CDR2 (germline): SGHKS, YYEKEE (reference sequence). The CDR3 DNA reads TGTGCCAGCCGATATGGGGGGGCGATTAATCAGCCCCAGCATTTT. Translated: CASRYGGAINQPQHF.

The chain uses TRBV11-2 and TRBJ1-4, with D hard to call. Germline V gene lookup returns CDR1 SGHAT and CDR2 FQNNGV. The CDR3 is made up of 18 amino acids. V gave up 5 bases and J gave up 0 bases, with 19 bases separating them. CDR3 loop: CASSTRHGVTPTNEKLFF. The CDR3 DNA is TGTGCCAGCAGCACCCGACACGGCGTTACTCCAACTAATGAAAAACTGTTTTTT. The full variable domain, completed using reference TRBV11-2 and TRBJ1-4, is EAGVAQSPRYKIIEKRQSVAFWCNPISGHATLYWYQQILGQGPKLLIQFQNNGVVDDSQLPKDRFSAERLKGVDSTLKIQPAKLEDSAVYLCASSTRHGVTPTNEKLFFGSGTQLSVL.

A word on this clone: The same CDR3 can be traced to other DNA sequences in this sample. The rearrangement uses TRBV18 and TRBJ2-2, with TRBD1 matching over 7 bases. The CDR3 covers 14 residues. CDR1 and CDR2 (germline): KGHSH, LQKENI. J lost 5 bases, V lost 1 base, and 1 base had no gene match. The CDR3 DNA sequence: TGTGCCAGCTCACCACGACAGGGAACCGGGGAGCTGTTTTTT. Encoded protein: CASSPRQGTGELFF.

This clone turned up a few times. The rearrangement uses TRBV7-2 and TRBJ2-5, with TRBD2 identical over 13 bases. V lost 4 bases, J lost 2 bases, and 1 base stayed unmatched. Germline V gene lookup returns CDR1 SGHTA and CDR2 FQGNSA. There are 15 residues in the CDR3. The chain's CDR3 is CASSSGLAGQETQYF. In nucleotides, the CDR3 is TGTGCCAGCAGCTCGGGACTAGCGGGGCAAGAGACCCAGTACTTC.

This chain joins TRBV27 and TRBJ2-1; TRBD2 matches 8 bases. J lost 9 bases, V lost 4 bases, and 5 bases had no gene match. The CDR3 loop spans 13 amino acids. Germline V gene sequence: CDR1 MNHEY, CDR2 SMNVEV (reference sequence). This CDR3 is CASSWDGGGEQFF. The CDR3 nucleotides read TGTGCCAGCAGTTGGGACGGGGGGGGTGAGCAGTTCTTC.

The CDR3 coding sequence is TGTGCCAGCAGCGCGGGGTCGGTGACCCAGTACTTC. Translated: CASSAGSVTQYF. V is TRBV14 and J is TRBJ2-5; TRBD2 might be the D (6 bases). CDR3 length equals 12 residues. CDR1 SGHDN and CDR2 FVKESK come from the germline V gene. The V gene lost 5 bases and the J gene lost 7 bases, with 11 bases spanning the gap.

CDR3 residues: CASSLGGSYGYGYTF. CDR3 sequence (DNA): TGTGCCAGCAGCCTTGGGGGGTCCTATGGCTATGGCTACACCTTC. This rearrangement joins TRBV6-6 to TRBJ1-2, with D tentatively TRBD1 (5 bases). Germline V gives CDR1 MNHNY, CDR2 SVGAGI (reference sequence). Trimming removed 6 bases at V and 4 bases at J, with 18 bases between. The CDR3 covers 15 residues.

The rearrangement links TRBV29-1 to TRBJ1-2; no definite D call. Germline V lookup: CDR1 SQVTM, CDR2 ANQGSEA. V was cut by 5 bases and J by 4 bases, with 5 bases left in between. The length of the CDR3 is 10 residues. The CDR3: CSVWSYGYTF. CDR3 DNA sequence: TGCAGCGTTTGGTCCTATGGCTACACCTTC.

The rearrangement uses TRBV18 and TRBJ1-1; 9 bases agree with TRBD1. This CDR3 comprises 14 residues. The germline gives CDR1 KGHSH, CDR2 LQKENI. V trimming: 3 bases; J trimming: 2 bases; junction bases outside the gene matches: 1. The CDR3 here is CASSPTGGNTEAFF. The CDR3, as DNA: TGTGCCAGCTCACCGACAGGGGGAAACACTGAAGCTTTCTTT.

This chain joins TRBV27 and TRBJ1-5; 7 nucleotides match TRBD1. Unmatched junction bases numbered 13, after V lost 7 bases and J lost 7 bases. The CDR3 consists of 15 residues. Germline-derived CDR1 and CDR2 are MNHEY and SMNVEV (reference sequence). CDR3 sequence: CASNSVDRLGQPQHF. In nucleotides, the CDR3 is TGTGCCAGCAATTCTGTGGACAGGCTAGGGCAGCCCCAGCATTTT.

V and J are TRBV11-2 and TRBJ1-4; 9 nucleotides align to TRBD1. CDR1 and CDR2 (germline): SGHAT, FQNNGV. CDR3 length equals 17 residues. After removal of 4 bases from V and 1 base from J, the junction contained 7 bases not matched to a gene. This CDR3 reads CASSSNRGRITNEKLFF. The CDR3 region has the DNA TGTGCCAGCAGCTCAAACAGGGGGCGCATAACTAATGAAAAACTGTTTTTT. The whole variable domain, filled in from reference TRBV11-2 and TRBJ1-4, reads EAGVAQSPRYKIIEKRQSVAFWCNPISGHATLYWYQQILGQGPKLLIQFQNNGVVDDSQLPKDRFSAERLKGVDSTLKIQPAKLEDSAVYLCASSSNRGRITNEKLFFGSGTQLSVL.

This clone has a handful of counts. The CDR3 protein is CVRSFRDRAFGEQFF. The CDR3 nucleotides read TGTGTCAGAAGCTTTCGGGACAGGGCTTTCGGTGAGCAGTTCTTC. The chain carries TRBV7-5 and TRBJ2-1; TRBD1, as called in the table, went unchecked against the DNA. TRBV7-5 is tagged as a pseudogene. This CDR3 is 15 amino acids long.

The chain combines TRBV7-2 with TRBJ2-1; D unresolved. Germline assignment: CDR1 SGHTA and CDR2 FQGNSA. V lost 5 bases, J lost 0 bases, and 11 bases lay in between. The CDR3 totals 15 residues. In DNA form, the CDR3 reads TGTGCCAGCAGCCCCTCCGCGAGCTCCTACAATGAGCAGTTCTTC. This codes for CASSPSASSYNEQFF.

V gene TRBV3-1 (or the pseudogene TRBV3-2) combines with J gene TRBJ1-4; possibly TRBD1 for D (5 bases). Germline values: CDR1 LGHDT, CDR2 YNNKEL (reference sequence). The CDR3 has 13 amino acids. V gave up 4 bases and J gave up 12 bases, with 15 bases separating them. Written as DNA, the CDR3 is TGTGCCAGCAGCCCCCAGGGTAATCGGGAACTGTTTTTT. It translates to CASSPQGNRELFF.

The rearrangement joins TRBV19 to TRBJ2-2; D is perhaps TRBD2 (5 bases). This CDR3 region has 12 residues. V lost 2 bases to trimming and J lost 7 bases, with 5 bases between them. Per germline, CDR1 LNHDA and CDR2 SQIVND (reference sequence). CDR3 coding DNA: TGTGCCAGTAGTATACGGGACGGGGAGCTGTTTTTT. Residues: CASSIRDGELFF. Complete variable domain (other parts from reference TRBV19 and TRBJ2-2): DGGITQSPKYLFRKEGQNVTLSCEQNLNHDAMYWYRQDPGQGLRLIYYSQIVNDFQKGDIAEGYSVSREKKESFPLTVTSAQKNPTAFYLCASSIRDGELFFGEGSRLTVL.

The chain uses TRBV27 and TRBJ1-6, with D perhaps TRBD1 (5 bases). The CDR3 length is 17 residues. Germline CDR1 reads MNHEY; CDR2 reads SMNVEV (reference sequence). The V gene lost 2 bases and the J gene lost 0 bases, with 11 bases spanning the gap. The CDR3 DNA reads TGTGCCAGCAGTTTAGCAGGGATCAGCTCCTATAATTCACCCCTCCACTTT. Residues: CASSLAGISSYNSPLHF.